This T cell receptor beta chain is drawn from a study of blood T cells in healthy people across ages. Germline values: CDR1 MNHNS, CDR2 SASEGT. With 2 bases clipped from V and 4 bases from J, the junction kept 6 bases outside the gene matches. The CDR3 covers 16 residues. Alongside a J-beta primer mix, a sample-barcoded 5' primer served in a second PCR lasting roughly 7 to 12 cycles. TCRdb reprocessed the 5' RACE reads via MiXCR and lists one record per CDR3 protein. Of 760,000 or so distinct CDR3 sequences in the sample, approximately 25% were seen once. The same data also went into a second study, on T cells of mothers and their children.

The receptor was isolated from a boy aged 5-17 years in good health. The chain links TRBV6-1 to TRBJ1-5, with 9 positions matching TRBD1. Sample: blood. The chain's CDR3 is CASSELLGQGNQPQHF. The CDR3 DNA reads as TGTGCCAGCAGTGAACTCTTGGGACAGGGTAATCAGCCCCAGCATTTT.